This entry features one TCR beta chain sequence. This entry belongs to a study of radiation and T cells in renal cell carcinoma. V was cut by 3 bases and J by 5 bases, with 8 bases left in between. This CDR3 is built from 13 residues. In germline, CDR1 is LNHNV, CDR2 YYDKDF (reference sequence). Time point: blood 4 weeks post-SBRT, at nephrectomy. Treatment indicated: 15 Gy SBRT to primary tumor, nephrectomy 4 weeks later. The patient's renal cell carcinoma had clear cell pathology. Sequencing used immunoSEQ multiplex PCR; TCRdb keeps in-frame clones, though not all of them. This table holds roughly 61,000 clones, roughly 80% found once.

Here the sequenced sample was blood, taken from a patient whose treatment included radiotherapy and nephrectomy. The origin of this receptor is a man between 60 and 75 years old with renal cell carcinoma. The rearrangement links TRBV15 to TRBJ1-5, with D unresolved. CDR3 DNA: TGTGCCACCAGCAGTGAGTTTTATCAGCCCCAGCATTTT. Translation gives CATSSEFYQPQHF. Supplemented by reference TRBV15 and TRBJ1-5, the full variable domain reads DAMVIQNPRYQVTQFGKPVTLSCSQTLNHNVMYWYQQKSSQAPKLLFHYYDKDFNNEADTPDNFQSRRPNTSFCFLDIRSPGLGDTAMYLCATSSEFYQPQHFGDGTRLSIL.